The 8 T cell receptor beta chains below come from one sample, sequenced in a study of blood T cell dynamics during melanoma immunotherapy. Repertoires were generated with immunoSEQ multiplex PCR, while TCRdb's copy carries only in-frame clones and drops some. This sample has 7,000 or so clones; 80% to 85% occur once, and the top ten carry about a sixth. As to time point: pre-treatment baseline. Here the sequenced sample was blood, taken from a patient treated with checkpoint blockade. All receptors come from a human donor with melanoma.

This clone was seen once. This chain connects TRBV7-2 to TRBJ2-7; 7 nucleotides match TRBD2. Germline V gene lookup returns CDR1 SGHTA and CDR2 FQGNSA. The CDR3 consists of 15 residues. The ends lost 1 base at V and 4 bases at J; junction bases unmatched: 7. The CDR3 region is CASSLGLAPPYEQYF. The CDR3 nucleotides are TGTGCCAGCAGCTTAGGACTAGCTCCCCCTTACGAGCAGTACTTC.

This chain links TRBV19 with TRBJ2-2; 8 bases map to TRBD1. The V gene end was trimmed by 3 bases and the J gene end by 4 bases; junction bases not matched to a gene: 4. Germline V gene sequence: CDR1 LNHDA, CDR2 SQIVND (reference sequence). The CDR3 contains 15 residues. CDR3 amino acids: CASSISTGGTGELFF. Written as DNA, the CDR3 is TGTGCCAGTAGTATCTCCACAGGGGGCACCGGGGAGCTGTTTTTT. The entire variable domain, with the rest obtained from reference TRBV19 and TRBJ2-2, is as follows: DGGITQSPKYLFRKEGQNVTLSCEQNLNHDAMYWYRQDPGQGLRLIYYSQIVNDFQKGDIAEGYSVSREKKESFPLTVTSAQKNPTAFYLCASSISTGGTGELFFGEGSRLTVL.

This clone counts as large. The genes are TRBV9 and TRBJ1-4; no clear D. Germline lookup yields CDR1 SGDLS and CDR2 YYNGEE. The CDR3 totals 17 residues. The germline V and J ends were trimmed by 0 bases and 0 bases, with 12 bases remaining between them. CDR3 nucleotides: TGTGCCAGCAGCGTAGAAGGCCTCGGGGCAACTAATGAAAAACTGTTTTTT. This gives the protein CASSVEGLGATNEKLFF.

This clone was found a few times. The chain employs TRBV30 and TRBJ1-2; D not certain. This CDR3 has 12 residues. Trimming stripped 5 bases from V and 4 bases from J, with 11 bases between. Germline V gene data show CDR1 as GTSNPN and CDR2 as SVGIG (reference sequence). CDR3 DNA sequence: TGTGCCTGGGGAGGCAGGTCCTATGGCTACACCTTC. Protein product: CAWGGRSYGYTF.

The chain uses TRBV28 and TRBJ1-6, with 9 bases that match TRBD1. The CDR3 totals 16 residues. The J segment lost 8 bases and the V segment lost 4 bases, leaving 9 bases of the junction unmatched. Germline V gene data show CDR1 as MDHEN and CDR2 as SYDVKM. The CDR3 loop reads CASSSLLGQGYSPLHF. Written as DNA, the CDR3 is TGTGCCAGCAGTTCCCTACTGGGACAGGGATATTCACCCCTCCACTTT.

This chain links TRBV27 with TRBJ1-5, with a tentative D call TRBD1 (5 bases). V lost 6 bases to trimming and J lost 5 bases, with 11 bases between them. Looked up from germline, CDR1 is MNHEY and CDR2 is SMNVEV (reference sequence). This CDR3 has 13 amino acids. The CDR3 DNA reads TGTGCCAGCAGGGGGGGTAGACATCAGCCCCAGCATTTT. Protein: CASRGGRHQPQHF.

The CDR3 protein is CASSPPKYEEQGNSYEQYF. The CDR3 DNA sequence: TGTGCCAGCTCACCACCGAAATATGAGGAACAGGGGAACTCCTACGAGCAGTACTTC. The chain recombines TRBV18 with TRBJ2-7; 7 bases map to TRBD1. This CDR3 has 19 residues. V shed 0 bases, J shed 0 bases, and the junction held 14 bases outside the gene matches. Germline V gene sequence: CDR1 KGHSH, CDR2 LQKENI.

V gene TRBV4-1 combines with J gene TRBJ2-7; perhaps TRBD1 as D (6 bases). The germline V and J ends were trimmed by 4 bases and 3 bases, with 16 bases remaining between them. Germline values: CDR1 MGHRA, CDR2 YSYEKL. The CDR3 is 15 amino acids. CDR3 coding DNA: TGCGCCAGCAGCCTTATAAACCAGGGGTTCTACGAGCAGTACTTC. Amino acids: CASSLINQGFYEQYF.